Listed below are T cell receptor beta chains from one sample, sequenced in a study of T cell responses to AZD1222 COVID-19 vaccine. Here immunoSEQ multiplex PCR was the method, and the copy in TCRdb shows in-frame clones only, minus some. The table has some 150,000 clones, 90% seen once; the top ten hold under 4%. The specimen comprised peripheral blood, sampled 28 days after the second AZD1222 dose. The receptors shown here come from an adult who received the AZD1222 COVID-19 vaccine. The CDR3 runs from the conserved cysteine through the conserved F or W. D genes are given only for firm matches. The size field is filled for only some rows; it gives once, few, many or a size class.

J gene: TRBJ1-1; V gene: TRBV24-1; CDR3 length: 14; clone size: .; D gene: .; CDR3 DNA: TGTACTCCGAAAGGGACAAAGAAGAACACTGAAGCTTTCTTT; CDR3 protein: CTPKGTKKNTEAFF
J gene: TRBJ1-5; V gene: TRBV27; CDR3 length: 13; clone size: .; D gene: .; CDR3 DNA: TGTGCTACCTCGGAGACAGGAAGTCAGCCCCAGCATTTT; CDR3 protein: CATSETGSQPQHF
J gene: TRBJ1-5; V gene: TRBV27; CDR3 length: 13; clone size: .; D gene: TRBD1; CDR3 DNA: TGTGCCAGTCACAGGGGTAGAGGGCAGCCCCAGCATTTT; CDR3 protein: CASHRGRGQPQHF
J gene: TRBJ1-1; V gene: TRBV29-1; CDR3 length: 13; clone size: .; D gene: .; CDR3 DNA: TGCAGCGTCATTACAGGGTTGAACACTGAAGCTTTCTTT; CDR3 protein: CSVITGLNTEAFF
J gene: TRBJ1-2; V gene: TRBV27; CDR3 length: 14; clone size: once; D gene: .; CDR3 DNA: TGTGCCAGCAGTTCCCGGTCCGGAAACTATGGCTACACCTTC; CDR3 protein: CASSSRSGNYGYTF
J gene: TRBJ1-4; V gene: TRBV19; CDR3 length: 13; clone size: once; D gene: .; CDR3 DNA: TGTGCCAGTAGGGGGTTTGTCGGTGAAAAACTGTTTTTT; CDR3 protein: CASRGFVGEKLFF
J gene: TRBJ1-2; V gene: TRBV23-1; CDR3 length: 16; clone size: once; D gene: .; CDR3 DNA: TGCGCCAGCAGTCAATCGGAAAAGGGCGACAAAGATGGCTACACCTTC; CDR3 protein: CASSQSEKGDKDGYTF
J gene: TRBJ2-5; V gene: TRBV3-1/TRBV3-2; CDR3 length: 13; clone size: .; D gene: .; CDR3 DNA: TGTGCCAGCAGCGACGCCGGCGGGAAGACCCAGTACTTC; CDR3 protein: CASSDAGGKTQYF
J gene: TRBJ1-2; V gene: TRBV4-2; CDR3 length: 13; clone size: .; D gene: TRBD1; CDR3 DNA: TGTGCCAGCAGCGACAGGGTAGACTATGGCTACACCTTC; CDR3 protein: CASSDRVDYGYTF
J gene: TRBJ1-1; V gene: TRBV29-1; CDR3 length: 15; clone size: .; D gene: .; CDR3 DNA: TGCAGCGTTGCAAAGGCCTCGGGCGGGGACACTGAAGCTTTCTTT; CDR3 protein: CSVAKASGGDTEAFF
J gene: TRBJ2-1; V gene: TRBV29-1; CDR3 length: 14; clone size: .; D gene: TRBD1; CDR3 DNA: TGCAGCGTGGCCGACAGGGTGACTACAAATGAGCAGTTCTTC; CDR3 protein: CSVADRVTTNEQFF
J gene: TRBJ1-4; V gene: TRBV7-9; CDR3 length: 13; clone size: .; D gene: .; CDR3 DNA: TGTGCCAGCAGCTTAGGAGGAACAGAAAAACTGTTTTTT; CDR3 protein: CASSLGGTEKLFF
J gene: TRBJ2-1; V gene: TRBV12-5; CDR3 length: 15; clone size: .; D gene: TRBD2; CDR3 DNA: TGTGCTAGTGGTTTGGGACTAGCGGGAGACCCTGAGCAGTTCTTC; CDR3 protein: CASGLGLAGDPEQFF
J gene: TRBJ1-2; V gene: TRBV13; CDR3 length: 15; clone size: .; D gene: .; CDR3 DNA: TGTGCCAGCAGCCTAGCCCGGACTTCCAACTATGGCTACACCTTC; CDR3 protein: CASSLARTSNYGYTF
J gene: TRBJ2-2; V gene: TRBV29-1; CDR3 length: 17; clone size: .; D gene: .; CDR3 DNA: TGCAGCGTTGAAATCCCACAGGGACAGCGGGGCACCGGGGAGCTGTTTTTT; CDR3 protein: CSVEIPQGQRGTGELFF
J gene: TRBJ2-2; V gene: TRBV6-6; CDR3 length: 13; clone size: once; D gene: TRBD2; CDR3 DNA: TGTGCCAGCAGTATGGGGGGGACCGGGGAGCTGTTTTTT; CDR3 protein: CASSMGGTGELFF
J gene: TRBJ2-7; V gene: TRBV5-4; CDR3 length: 14; clone size: .; D gene: .; CDR3 DNA: TGTGCCAGCAGCTTAAAGGGCAGGGTCTACGAGCAGTACTTC; CDR3 protein: CASSLKGRVYEQYF
J gene: TRBJ1-2; V gene: TRBV7-9; CDR3 length: 14; clone size: .; D gene: .; CDR3 DNA: TGTGCCAGCAGCTTAGACGCAGGTCGTCGAGGCTACACCTTC; CDR3 protein: CASSLDAGRRGYTF
J gene: TRBJ1-1; V gene: TRBV7-9; CDR3 length: 12; clone size: .; D gene: .; CDR3 DNA: TGTGCCAGCAGCTCCCTAGACACTGAAGCTTTCTTT; CDR3 protein: CASSSLDTEAFF
J gene: TRBJ1-1; V gene: TRBV6-5; CDR3 length: 13; clone size: .; D gene: .; CDR3 DNA: TGTGCCAGCAGGATTGAGGGTGGGACTGAAGCTTTCTTT; CDR3 protein: CASRIEGGTEAFF
J gene: TRBJ2-7; V gene: TRBV2; CDR3 length: 9; clone size: .; D gene: .; CDR3 DNA: TGTGCCAGCAGTGACGAGCAGTACTTC; CDR3 protein: CASSDEQYF
J gene: TRBJ2-7; V gene: TRBV12-3/TRBV12-4; CDR3 length: 13; clone size: .; D gene: .; CDR3 DNA: TGTGCCAGCAGTCAGGGTTATGTCTACGAGCAGTACTTC; CDR3 protein: CASSQGYVYEQYF
J gene: TRBJ2-2; V gene: TRBV5-1; CDR3 length: 16; clone size: once; D gene: TRBD2; CDR3 DNA: TGCGCCAGCAGCCCCGGGACTAGCGGGATCTCCGGGGAGCTGTTTTTT; CDR3 protein: CASSPGTSGISGELFF
J gene: TRBJ2-1; V gene: TRBV7-8; CDR3 length: 16; clone size: once; D gene: .; CDR3 DNA: TGTGCCAGCAGCTTAGAGCAATGGGCAGGGGCGAATGAGCAGTTCTTC; CDR3 protein: CASSLEQWAGANEQFF
J gene: TRBJ2-6; V gene: TRBV11-3; CDR3 length: 17; clone size: .; D gene: TRBD1; CDR3 DNA: TGTGCCAGCAGCCCAGGGGGACAAATCTCTGGGGCCAACGTCCTGACTTTC; CDR3 protein: CASSPGGQISGANVLTF
J gene: TRBJ2-3; V gene: TRBV29-1; CDR3 length: 13; clone size: .; D gene: .; CDR3 DNA: TGCAGCGTGGATCGGGACAGCACAGATACGCAGTATTTT; CDR3 protein: CSVDRDSTDTQYF
J gene: TRBJ2-5; V gene: TRBV5-1; CDR3 length: 15; clone size: .; D gene: .; CDR3 DNA: TGCGCCAGCAGCCAAAAAGCGCAGGGAGAAGAGACCCAGTACTTC; CDR3 protein: CASSQKAQGEETQYF
J gene: TRBJ2-5; V gene: TRBV5-1; CDR3 length: 15; clone size: .; D gene: TRBD2; CDR3 DNA: TGCGCCAGCAGAATAGCGGGAGGAAGGGGGGAGACCCAGTACTTC; CDR3 protein: CASRIAGGRGETQYF
J gene: TRBJ2-7; V gene: TRBV10-3; CDR3 length: 12; clone size: .; D gene: .; CDR3 DNA: TGTGCCATCAGTGAGGGGGGGCGCGAGCAGTACTTC; CDR3 protein: CAISEGGREQYF
J gene: TRBJ2-7; V gene: TRBV15; CDR3 length: 15; clone size: once; D gene: TRBD2; CDR3 DNA: TGTGCCACCAGCAGAGCTGGGACTAGTCGGTACGAGCAGTACTTC; CDR3 protein: CATSRAGTSRYEQYF
J gene: TRBJ2-1; V gene: TRBV6-2/TRBV6-3; CDR3 length: 12; clone size: .; D gene: .; CDR3 DNA: TGTGCCAGCAGTTATTCCTTAGATGAGCAGTTCTTC; CDR3 protein: CASSYSLDEQFF
J gene: TRBJ1-6; V gene: TRBV12-1; CDR3 length: 15; clone size: .; D gene: .; CDR3 DNA: TGTGCCAGCAGCTCCCCGGGACAGGGCTGTTCACCCCTCCACTTT; CDR3 protein: CASSSPGQGCSPLHF
J gene: TRBJ2-2; V gene: TRBV19; CDR3 length: 12; clone size: .; D gene: .; CDR3 DNA: TGTGCCAGTAGTATAATTGCCGGGGAGCTGTTTTTT; CDR3 protein: CASSIIAGELFF
J gene: TRBJ2-5; V gene: TRBV3-1/TRBV3-2; CDR3 length: 15; clone size: .; D gene: .; CDR3 DNA: TGTGCCAGCAGCCAAGATATGGGGGCACGAGAGACCCAGTACTTC; CDR3 protein: CASSQDMGARETQYF
J gene: TRBJ2-1; V gene: TRBV6-5; CDR3 length: 13; clone size: few; D gene: .; CDR3 DNA: TGTGCCAGCAGCCTGGACGGGAACAATGAGCAGTTCTTC; CDR3 protein: CASSLDGNNEQFF
J gene: TRBJ2-7; V gene: TRBV10-2; CDR3 length: 15; clone size: .; D gene: TRBD2; CDR3 DNA: TGCGCCAGCAGTGAAGGGTCTAGCGGGGGCTACGAGCAGTACTTC; CDR3 protein: CASSEGSSGGYEQYF
J gene: TRBJ2-2; V gene: TRBV24-1; CDR3 length: 17; clone size: .; D gene: TRBD1; CDR3 DNA: TGTGCCACCAGTGATCCGGCCGGGACAGGGGTCACCGGGGAGCTGTTTTTT; CDR3 protein: CATSDPAGTGVTGELFF
J gene: TRBJ1-1; V gene: TRBV7-2; CDR3 length: 17; clone size: .; D gene: TRBD1; CDR3 DNA: TGTGCCAGCAGCCCCGGGACAGGGGTCTTTCGGAACACTGAAGCTTTCTTT; CDR3 protein: CASSPGTGVFRNTEAFF
J gene: TRBJ1-1; V gene: TRBV20-1; CDR3 length: 13; clone size: .; D gene: TRBD1; CDR3 DNA: TGCAGTGCTAGTAGGGACAGTGTAACTGAAGCTTTCTTT; CDR3 protein: CSASRDSVTEAFF
J gene: TRBJ2-7; V gene: TRBV11-2; CDR3 length: 15; clone size: .; D gene: TRBD2; CDR3 DNA: TGTGCCAGCAGCGATCTGGGGGGAGGGCCCTACGAGCAGTACTTC; CDR3 protein: CASSDLGGGPYEQYF
J gene: TRBJ1-1; V gene: TRBV30; CDR3 length: 14; clone size: .; D gene: .; CDR3 DNA: TGTGCCTGGAGTAGCCAAAAGCGGAACACTGAAGCTTTCTTT; CDR3 protein: CAWSSQKRNTEAFF
J gene: TRBJ2-7; V gene: TRBV5-1; CDR3 length: 15; clone size: .; D gene: .; CDR3 DNA: TGCGCCAGCAGCTTGGCCGGACCCCTCTCCTACGAGCAGTACTTC; CDR3 protein: CASSLAGPLSYEQYF